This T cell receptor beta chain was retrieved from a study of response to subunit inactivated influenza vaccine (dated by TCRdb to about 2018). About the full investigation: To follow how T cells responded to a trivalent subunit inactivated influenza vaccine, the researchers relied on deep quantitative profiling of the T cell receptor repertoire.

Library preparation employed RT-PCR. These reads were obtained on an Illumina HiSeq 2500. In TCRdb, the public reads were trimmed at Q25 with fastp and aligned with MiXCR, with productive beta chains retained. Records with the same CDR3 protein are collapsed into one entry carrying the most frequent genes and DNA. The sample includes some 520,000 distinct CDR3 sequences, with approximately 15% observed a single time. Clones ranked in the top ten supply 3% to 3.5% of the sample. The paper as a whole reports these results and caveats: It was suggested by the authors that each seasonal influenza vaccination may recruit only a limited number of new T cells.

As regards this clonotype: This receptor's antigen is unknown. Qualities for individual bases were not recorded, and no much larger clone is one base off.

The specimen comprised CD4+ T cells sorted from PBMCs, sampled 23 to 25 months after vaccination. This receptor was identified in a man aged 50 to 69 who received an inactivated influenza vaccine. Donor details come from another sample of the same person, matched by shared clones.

The DNA sequence is as follows: TGTGCCAGCGGCCGGGGACCTGGCACTGAAGCTTTCTTT. It is translated as CASGRGPGTEAFF. Recombination connected TRBV12-3 or TRBV12-4 to TRBJ1-1; TRBD1 could be the D gene, as 5 bases match. From cysteine to phenylalanine, the CDR3 is 13 amino acids long. Left in the record is the CDR3 DNA by itself, 39 bases read in frame from the first base. V is clipped by 8 bases and J by 4 bases, and the sequence between their germline boundaries is 14 bases long.